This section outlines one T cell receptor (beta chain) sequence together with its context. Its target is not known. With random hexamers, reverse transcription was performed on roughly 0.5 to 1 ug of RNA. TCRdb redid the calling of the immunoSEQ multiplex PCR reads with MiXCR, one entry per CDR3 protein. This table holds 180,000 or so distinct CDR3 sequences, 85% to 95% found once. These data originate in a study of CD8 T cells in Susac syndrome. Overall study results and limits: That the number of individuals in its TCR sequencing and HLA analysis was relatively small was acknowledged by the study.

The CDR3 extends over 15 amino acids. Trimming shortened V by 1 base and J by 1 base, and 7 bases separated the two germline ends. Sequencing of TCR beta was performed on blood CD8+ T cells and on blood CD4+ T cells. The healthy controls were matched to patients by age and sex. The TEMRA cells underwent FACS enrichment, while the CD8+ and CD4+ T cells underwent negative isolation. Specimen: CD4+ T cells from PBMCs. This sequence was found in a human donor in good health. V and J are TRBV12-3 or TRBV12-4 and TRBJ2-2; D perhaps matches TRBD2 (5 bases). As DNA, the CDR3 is TGTGCCAGCAGTTTAGTTGCGGGGAACACCGGGGAGCTGTTTTTT. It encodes CASSLVAGNTGELFF.